These 10 T cell receptor beta chains were all obtained from the same sample, sequenced in a study of tumor and adjacent non-tumor tissue in lung cancer (dated by TCRdb to between 2018 and 2020). Library construction relied on multiplex PCR. Sequencing instrument: Illumina HiSeq 2500. Following protocols modified from ARM-PCR, the researchers constructed TCRbeta libraries through three rounds of nested PCR with primers (Table S4). TCRdb reanalyzed the raw reads on its own, using fastp at Q25 for trimming and MiXCR for clone calling, and kept in-frame beta chains. Entries that share a CDR3 protein sequence are merged under the most common genes and DNA. The sample table lists roughly 70,000 distinct CDR3 sequences, 65% to 75% of them with a count of one. The top ten constitute 28% of the sample. RNA was isolated from bulk unsorted tissue, and RNA quality was assessed with a NanoDrop ND-1000 and an Agilent 2100. For the normal lung samples, distant non-tumor tissue was collected more than 3 cm away from the tumor edge.

Sequenced material: distant non-tumor lung tissue. All receptors derive from a woman aged 45-65 years with non-small cell lung cancer.

The chain links TRBV7-8 to TRBJ1-2; tentatively, D is TRBD1 (5 bases). The germline V and J ends were trimmed by 2 bases and 2 bases, with 30 bases remaining between them. This CDR3 has 21 amino acids. Looked up from germline, CDR1 is SGHVS and CDR2 is FQNEAQ. CDR3 protein: CASSLPARQTKEEGNNYGYTF. The CDR3 coding sequence is TGTGCCAGCAGCTTACCCGCCAGACAGACTAAAGAGGAGGGGAACAACTATGGCTACACCTTC. Looking up the rest from reference TRBV7-8 and TRBJ1-2 gives the full variable domain: GAGVSQSPRYKVAKRGQDVALRCDPISGHVSLFWYQQALGQGPEFLTYFQNEAQLDKSGLPSDRFFAERPEGSVSTLKIQRTQQEDSAVYLCASSLPARQTKEEGNNYGYTFGSGTRLTVV.

Worth noting for this clonotype: A much larger clone sits a single nucleotide away, making a read error possible. CDR3: CASRWNWASQSETQYF. CDR3 bases: TGTGCCAGCAGATGGAATTGGGCGTCGCAGAGTGAGACCCAGTACTTC. The genes are TRBV5-6 and TRBJ2-5; D is undetermined. Trimming stripped 5 bases from V and 5 bases from J, with 22 bases between. The CDR3 totals 16 residues. The germline gives CDR1 SGHDT, CDR2 YYEEEE.

Only a few counts were recorded for this clonotype. Its ends do not fully match the called genes, so a read error is possible. The rearrangement uses TRBV11-2 and TRBJ1-5; D possibly corresponds to TRBD1 (5 bases). Per germline, CDR1 SGHAT and CDR2 FQNNGV. The CDR3 spans 15 residues. CDR3 protein: CASSLTGRGNRPQHF. DNA for the CDR3: TGTGCCAGCAGCTTAACGGGCCGGGGCAATCGGCCCCAGCATTTT.

The rearrangement uses TRBV6-1 and TRBJ2-4; tentative D call: TRBD1 (6 bases). The CDR3 totals 15 residues. V was trimmed by 10 bases and J by 6 bases, leaving 22 bases between them. CDR1 is MNHNS and CDR2 is SASEGT in the germline V gene. The CDR3, as DNA: TGTGCCACGAGTGAAGTGTCTGGACAGATAAACATTCAGTACTTC. Translated: CATSEVSGQINIQYF.

J is TRBJ2-7 and V is TRBV20-1; TRBD2 aligns across 8 bases. The CDR3 is 13 amino acids. Germline loops: CDR1 DFQATT, CDR2 SNEGSKA (reference sequence). V lost 7 bases and J lost 3; bases outside the gene matches: 8. The CDR3 reads CSVSGEDVYEQYF. The CDR3 DNA sequence: TGCAGTGTTAGCGGGGAAGACGTCTACGAGCAGTACTTC.

About this clonotype itself: One junction end does not reproduce the germline sequence, and a read error may be involved. The chain has TRBV11-2 and TRBJ2-1; a possible D gene is TRBD2 (6 bases). This CDR3 has 16 amino acids. Germline CDR1 and CDR2: SGHAT and FQNNGV. The chain's CDR3 is CTSSIMTGISGPEQFF. The DNA for the CDR3 is TGTACCAGCAGCATAATGACCGGGATTAGCGGACCAGAGCAGTTCTTC.

With regard to this clonotype: An end of the junction differs from the germline gene, which may be a read error. The chain links TRBV11-1 to TRBJ1-1; no reliable D call. Germline V CDR1 and CDR2: SGHAT, FQDESV (reference sequence). The CDR3 loop spans 15 amino acids. CDR3: CASIIDTGEGTQAFF. CDR3 DNA sequence: TGTGCCAGCATCATAGATACCGGGGAGGGCACTCAAGCTTTCTTT.

Details on this clonotype: The junction departs from the called germline gene at one end, perhaps through a read error. The chain combines TRBV11-2 with TRBJ2-1; TRBD2 might be the D (6 bases). CDR3 size: 16 residues. Per the germline V gene, CDR1 is SGHAT and CDR2 is FQNNGV. CDR3 sequence: CAGSSRTARGIDEQFF. The CDR3 DNA reads as TGTGCCGGCAGCTCAAGGACGGCTCGGGGGATCGATGAGCAGTTCTTC.

Only one count was recorded for this clonotype. The junction departs from the called germline gene at one end, perhaps through a read error. The chain carries TRBV11-1 and TRBJ1-1, with D unresolved. Germline lookup yields CDR1 SGHAT and CDR2 FQDESV (reference sequence). The CDR3 length is 14 residues. Here the CDR3 reads CASSLTEFNTKAFF. In nucleotides, the CDR3 is TGTGCCAGCAGCTTGACGGAGTTCAACACTAAAGCTTTCTTT. Full variable domain (rest looked up from reference TRBV11-1 and TRBJ1-1): EAEVAQSPRYKITEKSQAVAFWCDPISGHATLYWYRQILGQGPELLVQFQDESVVDDSQLPKDRFSAERLKGVDSTLKIQPAELGDSAMYLCASSLTEFNTKAFFGQGTRLTVV.

To note about this clonotype: This may arise from a read error, as a much more abundant clone is one base away. The chain couples TRBV6-1 to TRBJ2-1; 10 bases are shared with TRBD2. The CDR3 consists of 15 residues. The germline V gene has CDR1 MNHNS and CDR2 SASEGT. V shed 7 bases, J shed 7 bases, and the junction held 10 bases outside the gene matches. CDR3 region: CASIPGTSESNEQFF. The CDR3 region has the DNA TGTGCCAGCATCCCCGGGACTAGCGAGAGTAATGAGCAGTTCTTC.